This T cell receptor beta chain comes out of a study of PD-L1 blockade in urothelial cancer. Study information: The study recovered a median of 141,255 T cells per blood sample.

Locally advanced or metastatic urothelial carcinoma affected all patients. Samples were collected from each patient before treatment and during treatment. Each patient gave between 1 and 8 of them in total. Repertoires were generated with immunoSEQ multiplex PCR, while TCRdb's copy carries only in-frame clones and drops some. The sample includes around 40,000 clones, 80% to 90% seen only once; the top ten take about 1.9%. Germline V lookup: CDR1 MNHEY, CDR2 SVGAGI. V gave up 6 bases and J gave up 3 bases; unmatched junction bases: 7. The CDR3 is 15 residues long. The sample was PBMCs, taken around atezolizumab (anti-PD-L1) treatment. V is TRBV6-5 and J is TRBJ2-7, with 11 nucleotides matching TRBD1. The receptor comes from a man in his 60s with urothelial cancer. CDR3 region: CASRPGTGGYYEQYF. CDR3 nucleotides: TGTGCCAGCAGACCCGGGACAGGGGGTTACTACGAGCAGTACTTC.